One and the same sample provided the 18 T cell receptor beta chains below, sequenced in a study of vaccination and CD4 T cells after COVID-19. The Oncomine TCR Beta short-read assay was what sequenced the DNA obtained from cultured CD4+ T cells. TCRdb called the PCR reads again in MiXCR, with one record for every CDR3 protein. The table lists some 20,000 distinct CDR3 sequences, approximately 40% of them singletons. The treatment here: roughly 11-day PBMC culture with coronavirus spike peptide pools or control peptides (ViraFEST assay). What these receptors recognize is not known. The sample consisted of CD4+ T cells from blood, cultured in vitro, taken after SARS-CoV-2 vaccination. The receptors originated from a human donor who had recovered from COVID-19.

V is TRBV2 and J is TRBJ1-2; D is unresolved. CDR1 and CDR2 (germline): SNHLY, FYNNEI. The CDR3 is made up of 10 amino acids. The germline V and J ends were trimmed by 3 bases and 7 bases, with 3 bases remaining between them. CDR3 DNA: TGTGCCAGCAGTGATATTGGCTACACCTTC. Protein: CASSDIGYTF.

This clonotype was counted between two and nine times. CDR3 protein: CASSLWGGKETQYF. The CDR3 DNA is TGTGCCAGCAGTTTATGGGGGGGGAAAGAGACCCAGTACTTC. The chain recombines TRBV27 with TRBJ2-5; TRBD2 agrees at 7 bases. This CDR3 is 14 amino acids long. Germline CDR1 and CDR2: MNHEY and SMNVEV (reference sequence). The trim removed 1 base at V and 3 bases at J, leaving 2 bases unmatched.

The rearrangement uses TRBV19 and TRBJ2-7; TRBD2 aligns across 11 bases. This CDR3 contains 15 residues. V trimming: 3 bases; J trimming: 5 bases; junction bases outside the gene matches: 6. CDR1 and CDR2 from the germline V gene are LNHDA and SQIVND (reference sequence). The CDR3 nucleotides read TGTGCCAGTAGTATTCGGCTAGCGGGAGGCCACGAGCAGTACTTC. It specifies CASSIRLAGGHEQYF. Supplemented by reference TRBV19 and TRBJ2-7, the full variable domain reads DGGITQSPKYLFRKEGQNVTLSCEQNLNHDAMYWYRQDPGQGLRLIYYSQIVNDFQKGDIAEGYSVSREKKESFPLTVTSAQKNPTAFYLCASSIRLAGGHEQYFGPGTRLTVT.

This sequence joins TRBV11-2 and TRBJ1-1; no clear D. The CDR3 is 13 residues long. The germline V gene has CDR1 SGHAT and CDR2 FQNNGV. V was cut by 5 bases and J by 1 base, with 8 bases left in between. This CDR3 is CASSRVRNTEAFF. CDR3 in DNA: TGTGCCAGCAGCAGGGTTCGGAACACTGAAGCTTTCTTT.

The chain uses TRBV7-3 and TRBJ2-3; D is perhaps TRBD1 or TRBD2 (5 bases each). Looked up from germline, CDR1 is SGHTA and CDR2 is FQGTGA. CDR3 length: 14 residues. V lost 3 bases and J 4 bases, leaving 11 bases between the germline ends. CDR3 DNA: TGTGCCAGCAGCTTGGGACCACCCCCAGATACGCAGTATTTT. Protein: CASSLGPPPDTQYF.

The chain uses TRBV30 and TRBJ2-3; possibly TRBD1 for D (5 bases). CDR3 length: 15 amino acids. The germline V gene has CDR1 GTSNPN and CDR2 SVGIG (reference sequence). V was cut by 0 bases and J by 0 bases, with 10 bases left in between. The CDR3 here is CAWSVRKGSTDTQYF. CDR3 nucleotide sequence: TGTGCCTGGAGTGTACGCAAGGGGAGCACAGATACGCAGTATTTT.

This clonotype was observed a single time. The germline gene is not matched at one end of the junction; a read error may be the cause. The chain uses TRBV12-3 or TRBV12-4 and TRBJ1-2; D might be TRBD1 (6 bases). The CDR3 is 16 amino acids. Here the CDR3 DNA reads TGTGCCAGCAGTTCGTCACAGGGAGGGGTTAACTATGGCTGCACCTTC. Translation gives CASSSSQGGVNYGCTF.

The V gene is TRBV20-1, the J gene TRBJ1-2; 7 bases line up with TRBD1. V lost 6 bases to trimming and J lost 8 bases; unmatched junction nucleotides: 9. Germline CDR1 reads DFQATT; CDR2 reads SNEGSKA (reference sequence). There are 12 residues in the CDR3. CDR3 nucleotides: TGCAGTGCCAGCCGGGACAGTTACGGCTACACCTTC. Translation gives CSASRDSYGYTF.

This clonotype was detected a few times. The rearrangement joins TRBV6-1 to TRBJ1-3; TRBD1 is a possible D gene (6 bases). CDR1 and CDR2 from the germline V gene are MNHNS and SASEGT. Deletions cut 6 bases from V and 3 bases from J, with 12 bases between. This CDR3 has 14 residues. This chain's CDR3 is CASSPGGIGNTIYF. The CDR3 bases are TGTGCCAGCAGCCCCGGGGGCATTGGAAACACCATATATTTT.

This clonotype came up a few times. This chain uses TRBV20-1 with TRBJ1-6, with TRBD1 matching over 9 bases. Germline V CDR1 and CDR2: DFQATT, SNEGSKA (reference sequence). The CDR3 spans 16 residues. Unmatched junction bases numbered 9, after V lost 3 bases and J lost 6 bases. DNA of the CDR3: TGCAGTGCTAGCGACCTGACAGGGGGAGGTAATTCACCCCTCCACTTT. The encoded protein is CSASDLTGGGNSPLHF.

This clonotype came up a few times. The V call is TRBV6-2 or TRBV6-3, the J call TRBJ2-7; 9 bases align to TRBD1. There are 13 residues in the CDR3. Trimming at V came to 6 bases and at J to 6 bases, leaving 6 bases not matched to a gene. Germline CDR1 reads MNHEY; CDR2 reads SVGEGT. The CDR3 bases are TGTGCCAGCAGCACCGGACAGGGGCGCGAGCAGTACTTC. Residues: CASSTGQGREQYF.

The V call is TRBV4-3, the J call TRBJ1-2; maybe TRBD1 (5 bases). Trimming removed 3 bases from V and 4 bases from J, with 9 bases in between. Per germline, CDR1 LGHNA and CDR2 YSLEER. The CDR3 runs to 13 residues. In nucleotides, the CDR3 is TGCGCCAGCAGCCATGGGGACGGCTATGGCTACACCTTC. This encodes CASSHGDGYGYTF.

V gene TRBV27 combines with J gene TRBJ2-2; TRBD1 might be the D (5 bases). The germline V and J ends were trimmed by 5 bases and 1 base, with 14 bases remaining between them. The CDR3 is made up of 16 amino acids. Germline V gene lookup returns CDR1 MNHEY and CDR2 SMNVEV (reference sequence). The chain's CDR3 is CASSKWGGVNTGELFF. CDR3 DNA sequence: TGTGCCAGCAGTAAATGGGGCGGAGTGAACACCGGGGAGCTGTTTTTT.

This clonotype appeared a single time. V gene TRBV20-1 combines with J gene TRBJ2-5; TRBD2 matches at 8 bases. Per the germline V gene, CDR1 is DFQATT and CDR2 is SNEGSKA (reference sequence). This CDR3 comprises 13 residues. V shed 3 bases, J shed 5 bases, and the junction held 5 bases outside the gene matches. CDR3 region: CSASGGGIETQYF. The CDR3 nucleotides are TGCAGTGCTAGCGGGGGGGGAATCGAGACCCAGTACTTC.

This chain links TRBV5-1 with TRBJ2-7; 8 bases line up with TRBD2. The CDR3 runs to 15 residues. Germline CDR1 reads SGHRS; CDR2 reads YFSETQ. V lost 0 bases and J lost 3; bases outside the gene matches: 5. CDR3 sequence: CASSLGVAGLYEQYF. As DNA, the CDR3 is TGCGCCAGCAGCTTGGGGGTAGCGGGGCTCTACGAGCAGTACTTC.

This clonotype was counted between two and nine times. V usage is TRBV11-2 and J usage is TRBJ1-1; possibly TRBD1 for D (6 bases). This CDR3 region has 16 residues. Trimming took 1 base from V and 0 from J, leaving 12 bases between them. Germline CDR1 SGHAT, CDR2 FQNNGV. The CDR3 spells CASSLVGAGVNTEAFF. In DNA, the CDR3 is TGTGCCAGCAGCTTAGTGGGGGCGGGGGTGAACACTGAAGCTTTCTTT.

This clonotype was found a few times. The chain joins TRBV7-2 to TRBJ2-2; no reliable D call. Trimming shortened V by 4 bases and J by 3 bases, and 9 bases separated the two germline ends. Per the germline V gene, CDR1 is SGHTA and CDR2 is FQGNSA. The CDR3 runs 14 residues. CDR3 sequence: CASSSFVHTGELFF. The CDR3, as DNA: TGTGCCAGCAGCTCCTTTGTACACACCGGGGAGCTGTTTTTT.

This clonotype was found a few times. The V gene is TRBV7-6, the J gene TRBJ1-3; D call uncertain. Germline lookup yields CDR1 SGHVS and CDR2 FNYEAQ. This CDR3 region has 15 residues. V was shortened by 2 bases and J by 6 bases, with 14 bases between the two germline ends. The CDR3 spells CASSLFGLRENTIYF. The CDR3 DNA reads TGTGCCAGCAGCTTATTTGGGTTGCGAGAAAACACCATATATTTT. Full variable domain (outside the CDR3, taken from reference TRBV7-6 and TRBJ1-3): GAGVSQSPRYKVTKRGQDVALRCDPISGHVSLYWYRQALGQGPEFLTYFNYEAQQDKSGLPNDRFSAERPEGSISTLTIQRTEQRDSAMYRCASSLFGLRENTIYFGEGSWLTVV.